This T cell receptor beta chain comes out of a study of regulatory T cells in long-lasting Graves disease (dated by TCRdb to the early 2020s). Regarding the complete study: Newly diagnosed Graves' disease patients had taken antithyroid drugs for less than 3 months. Patients with persistent Graves' disease were compared with patients with newly diagnosed Graves' disease using TCR sequencing and RNA sequencing of peripheral blood. The study took place in China and was registered as a clinical trial. A total of around 35 samples were covered by TCR sequencing, comprising some 13 persistent and approximately 20 newly diagnosed Graves' disease patients. The paper as a whole reports these results and caveats: Because the primary lesion, thyroid tissue, could not be accessed, the study looked at peripheral blood alone. Persistent patients shared more public clonotypes among themselves (around 3,000) than newly diagnosed patients did (approximately 870). The small sample size was acknowledged by the authors as a limitation that may reduce accuracy. Sequencing and analysis were restricted to the TCR beta chain. TRBV28, TRBJ1-2 and TRBJ2-5 were preferentially used in persistent disease, while TRBV20-1 and TRBJ2-1 were favored in newly diagnosed disease. Persistent Graves' disease patients showed lower TCR Shannon entropy and fewer highly expanded clones than newly diagnosed patients, suggesting clonal expansion.

The label giving this sample's time point can be read as: newly diagnosed GD, antithyroid drugs for less than 3 months. RNA was extracted from PBMCs in TRIzol for both TCR sequencing and RNA sequencing. The diagnosis of Graves' disease was made according to American Thyroid Association guidelines. Patients for the study were recruited at an endocrinology department in Xi'an, China. Each patient gave about 10 milliliters of peripheral blood, collected in an EDTA anticoagulant tube. PBMCs were isolated by Ficoll Paque Plus density gradient separation without further T cell sorting. An Agilent 2100 Bioanalyzer and agarose gel were used to assess RNA quality, and a NanoDrop 2000 was used to measure RNA concentration. Libraries were made using multiplex PCR. Sequenced on an Illumina HiSeq 4000. To build TCR beta libraries, CDR3 regions were amplified by Arm-PCR using iRepertoire HTBI primers. Before sequencing, the PCR products underwent gel purification. The paper's data handling went like this. Gene usage analysis of CDR3 amino acid clonotypes relied on the approximately 62 TRBV and about 15 TRBJ segments identified across samples. Filtered high-quality paired reads were merged into contigs using COPE and FqMerger. BLAST was used to align contigs to the IMGT TRBV, TRBD and TRBJ reference genes, and CDR3 was defined following IMGT. Any clonotype with a frequency above 0.1% was counted as a highly expanded clone. Shannon entropy was used to measure repertoire diversity, and the Gini coefficient was used to measure V-J evenness. Public clonotypes were defined as clonotypes shared by more than one individual. TCRdb trimmed the raw reads at Q25, called clones with MiXCR and kept productive beta chains. Rows are unified per CDR3 protein, each entry keeping the most common DNA and genes. The V and J calls, along with clone size, are taken from TCRdb and not from the paper's own processing. The table for this sample lists 250,000 to 400,000 distinct CDR3 sequences; 15% to 20% of them were counted only once. The ten largest clones take up about 36% of the sample.

Counted from cysteine to phenylalanine, this CDR3 has 16 amino acids. Left in the record is the CDR3 DNA by itself, 48 bases read in frame from the first base. From V the trimming removes 5 bases and from J it removes 8 bases, while the gene matches leave 13 bases of the junction unaccounted for. Comments on this clonotype: No cognate antigen has been identified for it. No much larger clone exists at a distance of one base, and base qualities are not known.

The rearrangement combines TRBV12-3 or TRBV12-4 with TRBJ2-3; 10 of the junction bases match TRBD2. Sequences were derived from peripheral blood mononuclear cells (PBMCs), sampled at new diagnosis, from a patient treated with antithyroid drugs. This sequence was found in a female donor with Graves disease. The CDR3 region: CASSETSGSPAGTQYF. In nucleotides, the sequence is TGTGCCAGCAGTGAGACTAGCGGGTCCCCTGCGGGTACGCAGTATTTT.